The next 2 T cell receptor beta chains were all read from a single sample in a study of regulatory T cells in long-lasting Graves disease. With iRepertoire HTBI primers and Arm-PCR of CDR3 regions, TCR beta libraries were built. One entry per CDR3 protein, called by TCRdb with MiXCR from the multiplex PCR reads. The sample consists of approximately 480,000 distinct CDR3 sequences, roughly 15% of them appearing once. Stated time point: newly diagnosed GD, antithyroid drugs for less than 3 months. From RNA extracted from PBMCs, the TCR library was made. This same sample was also taken into another study, of T cells in Graves' hyperthyroidism and ophthalmopathy.

Here the sequenced sample was peripheral blood mononuclear cells (PBMCs), taken at new diagnosis, from a patient treated with antithyroid drugs. The receptors derive from a man aged 40-55 years with Graves disease.

Ten or more counts support this clonotype. This chain connects TRBV27 to TRBJ2-7; 8 bases map to TRBD1. Per germline, CDR1 MNHEY and CDR2 SMNVEV (reference sequence). The V and J ends lost 2 bases and 6 bases, in that order; junction bases with no gene match: 6. The CDR3 length is 14 residues. As DNA, the CDR3 is TGTGCCAGCAGTTTAATACAGGGGGTGGGCGAGCAGTACTTC. This gives the protein CASSLIQGVGEQYF.

The V call is TRBV7-9, the J call TRBJ2-1, with D hard to call. V was cut by 4 bases and J by 0 bases, with 10 bases left in between. Per the germline V gene, CDR1 is SEHNR and CDR2 is FQNEAQ (reference sequence). The CDR3 sequence is 15 residues long. CDR3 coding DNA: TGTGCCAGCAGCTGGGTAACCAGCTCCTACAATGAGCAGTTCTTC. Residues: CASSWVTSSYNEQFF.